These 28 T cell receptor beta chains were all obtained from the same sample, sequenced in a study of T-cell memory formation after mild COVID-19 listed by TCRdb under 2021. The library was produced with 5' RACE. Data came from an Illumina NovaSeq 6000. TCRdb reprocessed the public reads (quality trimming at Q25 with fastp, clone calling with MiXCR) and kept in-frame beta chains. All rows with the same CDR3 protein become a single entry with the most common DNA and genes. This sample comprises about 560,000 distinct CDR3 sequences, 15% to 20% of them detected only once. The top ten hold about 8.1% of the sample. Sequencing used PBMCs or a T cell subset sorted from them (not recorded which). Receptors originate from an adult woman who had mild COVID-19 (a few samples of this study predate the infection). The sample titles of this study are shuffled in the database, so cell type and time point are left out; the donor was told from shared clones.

In its sample, this clonotype was seen a few times. The chain has TRBV24-1 and TRBJ2-2, with a tentative D call TRBD2 (5 bases). Trimming took off 6 bases at V and 5 bases at J, with 12 bases between the two ends. Germline CDR1 KGHDR, CDR2 SFDVKD. CDR3 length: 14 amino acids. The CDR3: CATSPSWRTGELFF. Here the CDR3 DNA reads TGTGCCACCAGTCCTTCGTGGAGGACCGGGGAGCTGTTTTTT.

This clonotype was seen only a few times. The rearrangement uses TRBV6-2 or TRBV6-3 and TRBJ2-5; 11 nucleotides align to TRBD2. CDR3 length: 16 residues. In germline, CDR1 is MNHEY, CDR2 SVGEGT. V gave up 5 bases and J gave up 2 bases; unmatched junction bases: 7. This CDR3 reads CASSQTIAGGQETQYF. The CDR3 region has the DNA TGTGCCAGCAGTCAGACCATAGCGGGAGGGCAAGAGACCCAGTACTTC.

This clonotype has only a few counts. This chain connects TRBV13 to TRBJ2-5; possibly TRBD2 for D (6 bases). Trimming shortened V by 5 bases and J by 2 bases, and 15 bases separated the two germline ends. Germline CDR1 and CDR2: PRHDT and FYEKMQ (reference sequence). This CDR3 has 15 residues. The CDR3 DNA sequence: TGTGCCAGCAGCCCCCACCAAGGAGGGCAAGAGACCCAGTACTTC. This gives the protein CASSPHQGGQETQYF.

This clonotype was detected a few times. The CDR3 loop reads CASSVSANLAGVIHEQYF. Here the CDR3 DNA reads TGTGCCAGCAGTGTCTCGGCGAATCTAGCGGGAGTCATCCACGAGCAGTACTTC. The chain is built from TRBV25-1 and TRBJ2-7, with 10 bases lining up with TRBD2. This CDR3 contains 18 residues. The trim removed 4 bases at V and 5 bases at J, leaving 17 bases unmatched. Germline V gives CDR1 MGHDK, CDR2 SYGVNS.

This clonotype showed up just a few times. The chain employs TRBV3-1 and TRBJ1-1, with D perhaps matching TRBD1 (5 bases). This CDR3 has 12 amino acids. The germline gives CDR1 LGHDT, CDR2 YNNKEL (reference sequence). Trimming pared 0 bases from V and 9 bases from J, leaving 8 bases between. The DNA for the CDR3 is TGTGCCAGCAGCCAAGATGGGGGAAAAGCTTTCTTT. Protein: CASSQDGGKAFF.

This clonotype was observed a single time. Mismatch with germline at one junction end may stem from a read error. The V and J genes are TRBV4-3 and TRBJ2-3, with a possible D match to TRBD1 (6 bases). Germline V lookup: CDR1 LGHNA, CDR2 YSLEER. This CDR3 contains 15 residues. The CDR3 DNA reads TGCGCCAGCAGCCAAGATCAGGACAGCACATATACGCAGTATTTT. Translated, it gives CASSQDQDSTYTQYF.

The chain recombines TRBV7-2 with TRBJ2-6; TRBD2 agrees at 8 bases. With 10 bases clipped from V and 2 bases from J, the junction kept 7 bases outside the gene matches. The CDR3 has 15 amino acids. Per the germline V gene, CDR1 is SGHTA and CDR2 is FQGNSA. The CDR3 sequence: CATSPGGTGANVLTF. DNA of the CDR3: TGTGCCACCTCCCCGGGAGGGACTGGGGCCAACGTCCTGACTTTC.

This chain links TRBV12-3 or TRBV12-4 with TRBJ2-7; D unresolved. The CDR3 has 12 amino acids. Between the trimmed V and J ends, which lost 3 bases and 6 bases, there was a span of 9 bases. CDR3 nucleotides: TGTGCCAGCAGTTTTCAGTGGGTCGAGCAGTACTTC. It translates to CASSFQWVEQYF.

V usage is TRBV12-3 or TRBV12-4 and J usage is TRBJ1-5; 8 bases match TRBD1. The CDR3 consists of 18 residues. The ends lost 2 bases at V and 9 bases at J; junction bases unmatched: 18. The CDR3 here is CASSLFRRGLLGTGPQHF. CDR3 in DNA: TGTGCCAGCAGTTTATTCCGCAGGGGGCTTTTGGGGACGGGGCCCCAGCATTTT.

This clonotype has a handful of counts. The V gene is TRBV4-1, the J gene TRBJ2-4, with 10 nucleotides matching TRBD1. The germline V gene encodes CDR1 MGHRA and CDR2 YSYEKL. This CDR3 spans 19 amino acids. Trimming at V came to 0 bases and at J to 2 bases, leaving 10 bases not matched to a gene. The CDR3 sequence is CASSQEGGETGGTKNIQYF. The CDR3 DNA reads TGCGCCAGCAGCCAAGAAGGGGGCGAGACAGGGGGCACCAAAAACATTCAGTACTTC.

This clonotype was recorded a few times. V gene TRBV28 combines with J gene TRBJ1-2; no reliable D call. The CDR3 loop spans 13 amino acids. Trimming stripped 2 bases from V and 4 bases from J, with 8 bases between. Per germline, CDR1 MDHEN and CDR2 SYDVKM. CDR3 region: CASSLIGSYGYTF. The CDR3, as DNA: TGTGCCAGCAGTTTAATAGGGTCCTATGGCTACACCTTC.

There are many counts of this clonotype. This chain connects TRBV12-3 or TRBV12-4 to TRBJ2-7; weak D call: TRBD1 (6 bases). The germline V and J ends were trimmed by 4 bases and 4 bases, with 20 bases remaining between them. The CDR3 is 16 amino acids. The CDR3 sequence is CASSSTPETGVYEQYF. Written as DNA, the CDR3 is TGTGCCAGCAGTTCCACACCCGAGACAGGTGTATACGAGCAGTACTTC.

In this sample, this clonotype turned up many times. This chain joins TRBV20-1 and TRBJ1-1; D is unresolved. Germline assignment: CDR1 DFQATT and CDR2 SNEGSKA (reference sequence). Trimming cost V 3 bases and J 0 bases, with 8 bases left between them. CDR3 length: 13 residues. CDR3 loop: CSASDGVNTEAFF. The CDR3 bases are TGCAGTGCTAGTGACGGGGTGAACACTGAAGCTTTCTTT.

This clonotype was recorded many times. The rearrangement joins TRBV5-1 to TRBJ2-7; D possibly corresponds to TRBD2 (5 bases). Trimming removed 4 bases from V and 7 bases from J, with 15 bases in between. This CDR3 comprises 13 residues. CDR1 is SGHRS and CDR2 is YFSETQ in the germline V gene. The DNA for the CDR3 is TGCGCCAGCAGCCTCGGGTCGCCGGGGGAGCAGTACTTC. The encoded protein is CASSLGSPGEQYF.

In its sample, this clonotype was seen a few times. The chain combines TRBV3-1 with TRBJ2-7; 9 positions match TRBD2. The V segment lost 1 base and the J segment 1 base; nucleotides outside the gene matches: 8. From germline, CDR1 is LGHDT and CDR2 YNNKEL (reference sequence). The CDR3 has 17 amino acids. Here the CDR3 reads CASSQVQVTSGSYEQYF. In DNA form, the CDR3 reads TGTGCCAGCAGCCAAGTCCAAGTGACTAGCGGATCCTACGAGCAGTACTTC.

The J gene is TRBJ2-3, the V gene TRBV24-1, with TRBD2 matching 11 bases. Trimming cost V 4 bases and J 3 bases; bases outside gene matches: 8. This CDR3 is 17 amino acids long. The V gene's germline CDR1 is KGHDR and CDR2 SFDVKD. DNA of the CDR3: TGTGCCACCAGTGACGCACAACTAGCGGGAGTTACAGATACGCAGTATTTT. Residues: CATSDAQLAGVTDTQYF.

The V gene is TRBV30, the J gene TRBJ2-5, with 7 nucleotides matching TRBD2. CDR1 and CDR2 from the germline V gene are GTSNPN and SVGIG (reference sequence). The V segment lost 7 bases and the J segment 7 bases; nucleotides outside the gene matches: 3. This CDR3 has 10 residues. CDR3 DNA sequence: TGTGCCTCGGGAGGTGTGACCCAGTACTTC. This translates into CASGGVTQYF.

CDR3 region: CATSRPGQGDTEAFF. The DNA of the CDR3 is TGTGCCACCAGCAGACCGGGACAGGGGGACACTGAAGCTTTCTTT. V is TRBV15 and J is TRBJ1-1; 11 bases match TRBD1. The CDR3 loop spans 15 amino acids. Germline lookup yields CDR1 LNHNV and CDR2 YYDKDF (reference sequence). Unmatched junction bases numbered 2, after V lost 2 bases and J lost 3 bases.

This clonotype has only a few counts. J is TRBJ2-7 and V is TRBV5-1; unclear D gene. Germline V gives CDR1 SGHRS, CDR2 YFSETQ. The V and J ends lost 2 bases and 1 base respectively, with 10 bases between them. The CDR3 contains 14 residues. CDR3 residues: CASSFTERSYEQYF. The CDR3 nucleotides are TGCGCCAGCAGCTTCACAGAGAGGTCCTACGAGCAGTACTTC.

This clonotype was recorded a few times. The chain links TRBV4-3 to TRBJ1-2, with 9 nucleotides matching TRBD1. V lost 1 base to trimming and J lost 8 bases; unmatched junction nucleotides: 5. Germline V lookup: CDR1 LGHNA, CDR2 YSLEER. This CDR3 spans 14 amino acids. Written as DNA, the CDR3 is TGCGCCAGCAGCCAAGGGGACAGGGACGGCGGCTACACCTTC. Amino acid sequence: CASSQGDRDGGYTF.

This clonotype was found many times. The rearrangement uses TRBV6-2 or TRBV6-3 and TRBJ2-1; 12 bases are a match to TRBD2. From germline, CDR1 is MNHEY and CDR2 SVGEGT. Germline trimming cut 6 bases from V and 9 bases from J; bases unmatched to any gene: 15. CDR3 length equals 17 residues. CDR3 in DNA: TGTGCCAGCAGCCAAATTCTAGCGGGAGGGCCCGTGGTTGAGCAGTTCTTC. Protein product: CASSQILAGGPVVEQFF.

This clonotype was counted between two and nine times. V is TRBV20-1 and J is TRBJ2-1; 7 bases fit TRBD2. The trim removed 8 bases at V and 8 bases at J, leaving 12 bases unmatched. The CDR3 is 13 amino acids. The germline CDR1 and CDR2 sequences are DFQATT and SNEGSKA (reference sequence). CDR3: CSSNSGKLDEQFF. The CDR3 bases are TGCAGTTCGAACAGCGGGAAACTGGATGAGCAGTTCTTC.

This clonotype was counted between two and nine times. CDR3 loop: CASSRFLLQPQHF. In DNA form, the CDR3 reads TGTGCCAGCAGCCGATTTTTACTACAGCCCCAGCATTTT. The chain employs TRBV27 and TRBJ1-5, with D uncertain. The germline V gene encodes CDR1 MNHEY and CDR2 SMNVEV (reference sequence). V was pared by 6 bases and J by 7 bases, with 13 bases between. There are 13 residues in the CDR3.

CDR3 residues: CASTSLDRPETQYF. In nucleotides, the CDR3 is TGTGCCAGCACTTCTCTGGACAGGCCCGAGACCCAGTACTTC. The rearrangement joins TRBV27 to TRBJ2-5; TRBD1 aligns across 7 bases. Germline CDR1 is MNHEY and CDR2 is SMNVEV (reference sequence). The CDR3 contains 14 residues. J gave up 5 bases and V 7 bases, and 10 bases lay outside the gene matches.

This clonotype was seen just once. The chain couples TRBV19 to TRBJ1-1, with 8 bases that match TRBD1. V dropped 5 bases and J dropped 7; count of bases not matched to a gene: 12. This CDR3 spans 15 amino acids. The germline gives CDR1 LNHDA, CDR2 SQIVND (reference sequence). CDR3: CASSSSTGDSYEAFF. CDR3 bases: TGTGCCAGTAGTTCTTCGACAGGGGACTCCTATGAAGCTTTCTTT.

This clonotype was detected a few times. This CDR3 is CASSLWGSGEYNEQFF. CDR3 sequence (DNA): TGTGCCAGCAGCCTGTGGGGTAGCGGAGAGTACAATGAGCAGTTCTTC. The genes are TRBV7-9 and TRBJ2-1; maybe TRBD2 (6 bases). The CDR3 is 16 amino acids. The germline CDR1 and CDR2 sequences are SEHNR and FQNEAQ (reference sequence). V lost 5 bases and J lost 4, with 18 bases in between.

This clonotype was recorded at least ten times. This chain uses TRBV7-2 with TRBJ1-4, with D unclear. Trimming removed 5 bases from V and 0 bases from J, with 4 bases in between. Germline CDR1 is SGHTA and CDR2 is FQGNSA. The length of the CDR3 is 13 residues. In DNA form, the CDR3 reads TGTGCCAGCAGCCCGGCAACTAATGAAAAACTGTTTTTT. Its protein is CASSPATNEKLFF.

Turning to this clonotype: It may be a read error: a sequence one base away is much more abundant. The chain has TRBV3-1 and TRBJ1-1, with 9 bases aligning to TRBD1. From germline, CDR1 is LGHDT and CDR2 YNNKEL (reference sequence). CDR3 size: 13 residues. Trimming removed 4 bases from V and 5 bases from J; junction bases left unmatched: 2. The CDR3 reads CASSRGTGTEAFF. The CDR3 DNA is TGTGCCAGCAGCCGGGGGACAGGGACTGAAGCTTTCTTT.